This T cell receptor (beta chain) was sequenced during a study of shared T cell receptors in the human thymus. This clone was counted a few times. Libraries were prepared by immunoSEQ multiplex PCR; TCRdb keeps only in-frame clonotypes and omits some of them. The data contain roughly 410,000 clones, 95% of them seen just once; the ten biggest clones take up roughly 0.02%. This sequence was found in a human donor. Sequences were obtained from thymocytes.

The CDR3 reads CASSADRGGQPQHF. The CDR3 DNA sequence: TGTGCCAGCAGCGCGGACAGGGGAGGTCAGCCCCAGCATTTT. The V and J genes are TRBV7-9 and TRBJ1-5; the match to TRBD1 covers 9 bases. Germline lookup yields CDR1 SEHNR and CDR2 FQNEAQ (reference sequence). This CDR3 is 14 amino acids long. Trimming at V came to 5 bases and at J to 6 bases, leaving 5 bases not matched to a gene.